This TCR beta chain was identified in a study of cytomegalovirus exposure and HLA in healthy donors. Across the whole study: In an early release, HLA-typed donors contributed approximately 80 million unique TCR sequences.

This clone was seen a few times. The antigen is not known. Primers for the PCR totalled 60 Vbeta and 13 Jbeta. The repertoire was sequenced with immunoSEQ multiplex PCR; TCRdb's copy has only in-frame clones and lacks some. Of under 250,000 clones listed, 85% to 90% are singletons. Healthy bone marrow donors made up the cohort. General study points: Among TCR sequences, most were rare, though some public TCRs appeared in many donors. A later analysis linked a missense DCLRE1C variant to TCR beta V- and J-gene trimming.

The sample taken for sequencing was PBMCs. The TCR was taken from a human donor in good health.

The CDR3 bases are TGTGCCAGCAGCTTGCGCGGGGATAACTATGGCTACACCTTC. Amino acids: CASSLRGDNYGYTF. The chain combines TRBV5-5 with TRBJ1-2; D remains unclear. Germline values: CDR1 SGHKS, CDR2 YYEKEE (reference sequence). Trimming took off 1 base at V and 1 base at J, with 8 bases between the two ends. The length of the CDR3 is 14 residues.